This TCR beta chain was observed in a study of T and B cells in COVID-19 patients. Study-wide background: Blood was sampled from COVID-19 patients who were either actively infected or recovered.

This clonotype was observed a handful of times. Blood genomic DNA input for TRB amplification was roughly 250-500 ng. TRB rearrangements were amplified by multiplex PCR with BIOMED2 TRB-A/B primers. Each CDR3 protein gets one entry after TCRdb re-called the multiplex PCR reads with MiXCR. The data hold fewer than 20,000 distinct CDR3 sequences, with 35% to 45% observed a single time. This receptor was identified in a human donor with active COVID-19. Specimen: blood.

In DNA, the CDR3 is TGTGCCAGCAGTGACCGGGACGAGGAGACCCAGTACTTC. Translating it yields CASSDRDEETQYF. This chain joins TRBV6-1 and TRBJ2-5; the D call may be TRBD1 or TRBD2 (5 bases each). CDR1 and CDR2 (germline): MNHNS, SASEGT. Trimming removed 3 bases from V and 5 bases from J, with 10 bases in between. This CDR3 comprises 13 residues.